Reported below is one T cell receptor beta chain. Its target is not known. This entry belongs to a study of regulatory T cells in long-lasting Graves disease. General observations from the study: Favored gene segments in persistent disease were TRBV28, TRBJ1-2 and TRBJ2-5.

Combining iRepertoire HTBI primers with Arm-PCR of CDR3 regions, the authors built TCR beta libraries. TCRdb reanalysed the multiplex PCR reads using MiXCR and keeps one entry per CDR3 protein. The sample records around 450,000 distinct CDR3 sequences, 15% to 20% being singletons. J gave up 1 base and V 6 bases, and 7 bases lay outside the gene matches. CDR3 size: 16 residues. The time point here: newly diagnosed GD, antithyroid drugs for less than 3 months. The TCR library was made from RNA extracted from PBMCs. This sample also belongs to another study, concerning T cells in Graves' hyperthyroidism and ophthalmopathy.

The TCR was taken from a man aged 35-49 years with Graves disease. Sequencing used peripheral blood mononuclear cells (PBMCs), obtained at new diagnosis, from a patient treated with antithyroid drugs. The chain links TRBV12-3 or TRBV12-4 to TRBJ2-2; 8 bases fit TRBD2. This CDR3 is CASRPSTSGNTGELFF. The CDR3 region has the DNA TGTGCCAGCAGACCATCTACTAGCGGGAACACCGGGGAGCTGTTTTTT.